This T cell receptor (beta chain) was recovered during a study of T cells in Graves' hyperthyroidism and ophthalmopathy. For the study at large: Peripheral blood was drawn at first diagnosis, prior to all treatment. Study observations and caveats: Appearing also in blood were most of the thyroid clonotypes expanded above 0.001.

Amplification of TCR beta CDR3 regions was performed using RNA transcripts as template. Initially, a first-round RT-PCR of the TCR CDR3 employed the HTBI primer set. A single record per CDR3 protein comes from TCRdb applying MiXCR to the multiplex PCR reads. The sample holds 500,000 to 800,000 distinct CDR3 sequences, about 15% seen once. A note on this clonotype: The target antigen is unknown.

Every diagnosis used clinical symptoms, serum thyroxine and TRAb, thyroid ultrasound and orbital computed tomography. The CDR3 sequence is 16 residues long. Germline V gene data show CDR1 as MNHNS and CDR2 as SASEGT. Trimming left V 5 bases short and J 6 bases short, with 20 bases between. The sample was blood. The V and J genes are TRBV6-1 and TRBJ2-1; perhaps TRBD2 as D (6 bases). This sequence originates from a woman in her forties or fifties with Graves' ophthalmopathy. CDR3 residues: CASSSLASALFNEQFF. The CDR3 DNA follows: TGTGCCAGCAGTTCGTTAGCTAGCGCACTCTTCAATGAGCAGTTCTTC.